This TCR beta chain was profiled in a study of cytomegalovirus exposure and HLA in healthy donors. Libraries were prepared by immunoSEQ multiplex PCR; TCRdb keeps only in-frame clonotypes and omits some of them. The sample shows about 82,000 clones, about 95% of them seen only once. V trimming: 5 bases; J trimming: 11 bases; junction bases outside the gene matches: 18. The CDR3 runs 16 residues. CDR1 SGHTA and CDR2 FQGNSA come from the germline V gene. The chain combines TRBV7-2 with TRBJ2-7; TRBD2 matches 10 bases. The clonotype originates from a young woman in good health and CMV-seronegative. Sequenced input: PBMCs. CDR3 in amino acids: CASSPRRGLAGVREYF. In DNA, the CDR3 is TGTGCCAGCAGCCCGCGTCGGGGTCTAGCGGGAGTCCGAGAGTACTTC.